This T cell receptor beta chain was recorded in a study of blood T cell repertoires in COVID-19. Study-wide background: Sites across the United States, Italy and Spain contributed samples from acute and convalescent COVID-19.

Unmatched junction bases numbered 4, after V lost 3 bases and J lost 9 bases. Per the germline V gene, CDR1 is LNHDA and CDR2 is SQIVND (reference sequence). The CDR3 spans 15 residues. Clones were sequenced by immunoSEQ multiplex PCR, and TCRdb holds only the in-frame ones, with some missing. The repertoire holds nearly 400,000 clones, with roughly 90% as singletons. Everyone who took part was roughly 18 to 89 years old, and they came from about 25 US areas. The sequence came from a woman aged 25 to 45 who had recovered from COVID-19. The V gene is TRBV19, the J gene TRBJ1-6; 11 positions agree with TRBD1. Material: PBMCs or T cells enriched from blood (not recorded which). CDR3 nucleotide sequence: TGTGCCAGTAGTATGGGGGACAGGGGGATTTCACCCCTCCACTTT. It codes for CASSMGDRGISPLHF.